This T cell receptor (beta chain) originates from a study of cytomegalovirus exposure and HLA in healthy donors. The PCR employed 60 Vbeta primers together with 13 Jbeta primers. Produced via immunoSEQ multiplex PCR; TCRdb's table is partial and in-frame only. The sample has 150,000 to 200,000 clones, roughly 80% seen once. V was shortened by 4 bases and J by 2 bases, with 15 bases between the two germline ends. This CDR3 comprises 16 residues. CDR1 and CDR2 (germline): SGHTA, FQGNSA. This chain uses TRBV7-2 with TRBJ1-5; a weak D match, TRBD1 (5 bases). The source of this sequence is a boy younger than 18 in good health and CMV-seronegative. Material for sequencing was PBMCs. The CDR3 spells CASSYGGGIGNQPQHF. Here the CDR3 DNA reads TGTGCCAGCAGCTACGGCGGGGGGATCGGCAATCAGCCCCAGCATTTT.